These T cell receptor beta chains were read from a single sample in a study of cytomegalovirus exposure and HLA in healthy donors. The data were produced by immunoSEQ multiplex PCR, yet TCRdb's version contains in-frame clones alone and is incomplete. The repertoire holds around 170,000 clones, about 84% seen once, with around 1.3% in the top ten. Sample: PBMCs. All receptors come from a man aged 50 to 60 in good health and CMV-seropositive. The CDR3 runs from the conserved cysteine through the conserved F or W. A D gene is named only where the DNA matches it firmly. Expanded clones are given a class, and other clones once, few, many or no size at all.

J,D,size,V,DNA,CDR3
TRBJ1-1,TRBD1,.,TRBV5-6,TGTGCCAGCAGCTACGCCACAGGGGACAGGGCAGGAGCTTTCTTT,CASSYATGDRAGAFF
TRBJ2-2,.,.,TRBV10-3,TGTGCCATCAGTGATAGCAGGTTGGGGGGAACCGGGGAGCTGTTTTTT,CAISDSRLGGTGELFF
TRBJ1-4,.,.,TRBV5-1,TGCGCCAGCAGCTTGAAAGTATCGATCGGTGATGAAAAACTGTTTTTT,CASSLKVSIGDEKLFF
TRBJ2-5,.,.,TRBV4-2,TGTGCCAGCAGCCAAGCTAAGACGGGGGTGGGAGAGACCCAGTACTTC,CASSQAKTGVGETQYF
TRBJ2-3,.,.,TRBV14,TGTGCCAGCAAGGCGGGACGCACAGATACGCAGTATTTT,CASKAGRTDTQYF
TRBJ2-5,.,.,TRBV18,TGTGCCAGCTCACCACCGACTAAAGAGACCCAGTACTTC,CASSPPTKETQYF
TRBJ1-1,TRBD1,few,TRBV25-1,TGTGCCAGCAGTGCCTCGACAGGGTACACTGAAGCTTTCTTT,CASSASTGYTEAFF
TRBJ1-1,.,few,TRBV13,TGTGCCAGCAGCCCCTCGGGGGGGCGGAGACAAACTGAAGCTTTCTTT,CASSPSGGRRQTEAFF
TRBJ1-1,.,.,TRBV5-1,TGCGCCAGCAGCTTGATTCGGGGGAGCACTGAAGCTTTCTTT,CASSLIRGSTEAFF
TRBJ2-1,TRBD2,.,TRBV27,TGTGCCAGCAGTTTAACCGGGGGGGTCCCCTACAATGAGCAGTTCTTC,CASSLTGGVPYNEQFF
TRBJ2-7,TRBD2,.,TRBV18,TGTGCCAGCTCATCCATTAGCGGGGGGTCCAACGAGCAGTACTTC,CASSSISGGSNEQYF
TRBJ1-1,.,.,TRBV18,TGTGCCAGCTCATCGGGGGCTGAAGCTTTCTTT,CASSSGAEAFF
TRBJ2-5,TRBD2,.,TRBV2,TGTGCCAGCAGTGAAGCCGGGCCTAGCGGGATGAGGGGGGAGACCCAGTACTTC,CASSEAGPSGMRGETQYF
TRBJ2-3,.,.,TRBV6-5,TGTGCCAGCAGTTCCCCGACTAGGGATGGGGGGGATACGCAGTATTTT,CASSSPTRDGGDTQYF
TRBJ1-4,TRBD1,few,TRBV7-9,TGTGCCAGCAGCCGGGGACAGGGTAATGAAAAACTGTTTTTT,CASSRGQGNEKLFF
TRBJ2-7,.,.,TRBV25-1,TGTGCCACCCAAGCCACAGGGAGCTCCTACGAGCAGTACTTC,CATQATGSSYEQYF
TRBJ2-2,TRBD1,.,TRBV6-5,TGTGCCAGCAGGATGGACAGGGCGAACACCGGGGAGCTGTTTTTT,CASRMDRANTGELFF
TRBJ2-1,.,.,TRBV19,TGTGCCAGTAGTCCAGGGGAGCTCAACAATGAGCAGTTCTTC,CASSPGELNNEQFF
TRBJ1-2,.,.,TRBV2,TGTGCCAGCAGTTTCCTTCAGGACAGCCTCGCCAACTATGGCTACACCTTC,CASSFLQDSLANYGYTF
TRBJ2-7,TRBD2,.,TRBV28,TGTGCCAGCAGTTTCCCACTAGCGGGTCCATCGTACGAGCAGTACTTC,CASSFPLAGPSYEQYF
TRBJ2-2,TRBD1,once,TRBV7-6,TGTGCCAGCAGCTTCGACAGGGGCTACGTCGGGGAGCTGTTTTTT,CASSFDRGYVGELFF
TRBJ1-5,.,.,TRBV2,TGTGCCAGCAGTGAAGGACAGGGCAATCAGCCCCAGCATTTT,CASSEGQGNQPQHF
TRBJ1-3,TRBD1,.,TRBV5-1,TGCGCCAGCAGCTTGGCGGGACAGATTTCTGACGGTAACACCATATATTTT,CASSLAGQISDGNTIYF
TRBJ2-1,TRBD2,.,TRBV11-2,TGTGCCAGCAGCTCGACTAGCGGAAACAATGAGCAGTTCTTC,CASSSTSGNNEQFF
TRBJ1-3,.,.,TRBV9,TGTGCCAGCAGCGCCTCCGGGAACTCTGGAAACACCATATATTTT,CASSASGNSGNTIYF
TRBJ2-5,.,.,TRBV18,TGTGCCAGCTCACCTCTACAAGAGACCCAGTACTTC,CASSPLQETQYF
TRBJ2-5,TRBD2,once,TRBV5-1,TGCGCCAGCAGCCCGACTAGCGGGGGGGCTTTTGAGACCCAGTACTTC,CASSPTSGGAFETQYF
TRBJ1-1,.,.,TRBV28,TGTGCCAGCAGTGCCCCCGGGAGGAACACTGAAGCTTTCTTT,CASSAPGRNTEAFF
TRBJ1-6,.,few,TRBV6-1,TGTGCCAGCAGTGACCACCCAGGGGCGGTCGATTCACCCCTCCACTTT,CASSDHPGAVDSPLHF
TRBJ2-7,TRBD2,few,TRBV6-5,TGTGCCAGCAGGCCTAGCGGGAGGTACGAGCAGTACTTC,CASRPSGRYEQYF
TRBJ2-1,.,.,TRBV7-8,TGTGCCAGCAGCTTCCGTTCGAGCTCCTACAATGAGCAGTTCTTC,CASSFRSSSYNEQFF
TRBJ2-7,.,.,TRBV28,TGTGCCAGCAGCCGACTAGGACGGGACTACGAGCAGTACTTC,CASSRLGRDYEQYF
TRBJ2-7,TRBD2,once,TRBV30,TGTGCCTGGACGCCCCGTAGCGGGAGCAAGTACTTC,CAWTPRSGSKYF
TRBJ2-4,TRBD2,once,TRBV5-1,TGCGCCAGCAGCGTTAGCGGGAGTGGGAACATTCAGTACTTC,CASSVSGSGNIQYF
TRBJ1-6,TRBD1,.,TRBV5-1,TGCGCCAGCAGCTATGGACAGGGAACACCCCTCCACTTT,CASSYGQGTPLHF
TRBJ2-2,TRBD2,.,TRBV19,TGTGCCAGTAGTAGGCGGACTAGCGGGAGCACCGGGGAGCTGTTTTTT,CASSRRTSGSTGELFF
TRBJ1-1,.,.,TRBV5-4,TGTGCCAGCAGCTTCGGGGGGGCCATCTTGGACACTGAAGCTTTCTTT,CASSFGGAILDTEAFF
TRBJ1-2,.,.,TRBV28,TGTGCCAGCAGTTCCCCGGGGGTCTCCTATGGCTACACCTTC,CASSSPGVSYGYTF
TRBJ2-7,.,.,TRBV28,TGTGCCAGCAGTTCGGTGTTGGTATCCTACGAGCAGTACTTC,CASSSVLVSYEQYF
TRBJ2-7,TRBD2,once,TRBV7-6,TGTGCCAGCAGCCAACTAGCGGGAGACTACGAGCAGTACTTC,CASSQLAGDYEQYF
TRBJ1-1,.,.,TRBV7-9,TGTGCCAGCAGCTTAGCAAAAGGGGTCGGCACTGAAGCTTTCTTT,CASSLAKGVGTEAFF
TRBJ1-6,.,few,TRBV25-1,TGTGCCAGCAGCTTTACAGGCTGGGATTCACCCCTCCACTTT,CASSFTGWDSPLHF
TRBJ1-5,.,.,TRBV30,TGTGCCTGGACCACCGGGGGTCCACGGAGCAATCAGCCCCAGCATTTT,CAWTTGGPRSNQPQHF
TRBJ1-4,.,.,TRBV11-2,TGTGCCAGCAGCTTACTCGACAGAAATGAAAAACTGTTTTTT,CASSLLDRNEKLFF
TRBJ2-1,.,.,TRBV5-1,TGCGCCAGCAGCCCAACCGGGACATGGTACAATGAGCAGTTCTTC,CASSPTGTWYNEQFF
TRBJ2-7,TRBD1,.,TRBV27,TGTGCCAGCAGTTTCGGGGGCAGGGGGCTTAAGGTCTCCTACGAGCAGTACTTC,CASSFGGRGLKVSYEQYF